These T cell receptor beta chains were read from a single sample in a study of CXCR3-negative and CXCR3-positive naive CD8 T cells. TCRdb re-called the 5' RACE reads and shows each CDR3 protein once, DNA omitted. In total, the table holds 6,500 to 7,000 distinct CDR3 sequences. Sequenced material: naive CXCR3+ CD8+ T cells from blood. The receptor set was obtained from a human donor in good health. Some clones in this sample may be carry-over from other donors' samples. The CDR3 runs from the conserved cysteine through the conserved F or W. Size values are once, few and many counts, or a class for expanded clones, and some rows have none.

NA TRBJ2-1 TRBV5-4 CASSESHQAEQFF
NA TRBJ2-7 TRBV28 CASSPPGQGEQYF
NA TRBJ1-3 TRBV2 CASSGREVDTIYF
NA TRBJ2-1 TRBV29-1 CSVEDPVSAAGVNNEQFF
medium-sized TRBJ2-4 TRBV6-1 CASARTENIQYF
NA TRBJ2-3 TRBV29-1 CSVAGNADTQYF
medium-sized TRBJ2-7 TRBV29-1 CSGTTGVSGGRHGGLTYEQYF
NA TRBJ2-7 TRBV12-3/TRBV12-4 CASSWVGYEQYF
NA TRBJ1-5 TRBV15 CATSSDRANNHPQHF
NA TRBJ2-1 TRBV7-2 CASSISSSYNEQFF
medium-sized TRBJ2-1 TRBV3-1 CASSQGPAAAGDSYNEQFF
NA TRBJ2-1 TRBV12-3/TRBV12-4 CASRPGTANNEQFF
medium-sized TRBJ2-1 TRBV9 CASSVAGTSGGVLQYEQFF
NA TRBJ2-3 TRBV10-1 CASSQDSTDTQYF
NA TRBJ2-1 TRBV7-8 CASSLGGLEGEQFF
medium-sized TRBJ2-7 TRBV6-1 CASSEASPKNLYEQYF
medium-sized TRBJ2-1 TRBV11-1 CASSLSSKTYSYNEQFF
NA TRBJ1-1 TRBV4-1 CASSLLAVDTEAFF
NA TRBJ2-7 TRBV2 CASSDPAGASYEQYF
medium-sized TRBJ2-3 TRBV11-2 CASSSTGGIEIGTQYF
NA TRBJ1-1 TRBV10-3 CAIKEGTTATGEAFF
medium-sized TRBJ1-1 TRBV28 CASSLTGINTEAFF
NA TRBJ2-5 TRBV7-9 CASSLTDRGQETQYF
medium-sized TRBJ2-1 TRBV5-1 CASSLGGARNEQFF
medium-sized TRBJ2-7 TRBV5-1 CASSLDSGDEQYF
medium-sized TRBJ2-7 TRBV2 CASSEALAGAYYEQYF
NA TRBJ1-5 TRBV2 CASSDGGYGQPQHF
medium-sized TRBJ2-2 TRBV15 CATSRDMGTGKTGELFF
NA TRBJ1-1 TRBV9 CASSGDSHTEAFF
NA TRBJ2-3 TRBV29-1 CSVYRTLGTDTQYF
NA TRBJ1-3 TRBV10-3 CAIRTGTGETGNTIYF
NA TRBJ2-7 TRBV11-2 CASSPPAEPAQYF
NA TRBJ2-1 TRBV3-1 CASSRGPVQFF
medium-sized TRBJ2-7 TRBV29-1 CSVELVGLYEQYF
medium-sized TRBJ2-1 TRBV2 CASSTPGTSSSYNEQFF
medium-sized TRBJ2-1 TRBV6-5 CASSFLAGVDPPPVEQFF
NA TRBJ2-5 TRBV7-3 CASSPFPQEDFKETQYF
medium-sized TRBJ1-3 TRBV29-1 CSVAGVTSGNTIYF
medium-sized TRBJ2-7 TRBV20-1 CSATGPGYEQYF
medium-sized TRBJ2-1 TRBV7-6 CASSFLSISASSYNEQFF
NA TRBJ2-3 TRBV7-2 CASSLDPIGLAGGTDTQYF
NA TRBJ1-1 TRBV4-1 CASSQQGGNTEAFF
medium-sized TRBJ2-3 TRBV2 CARTPPAQGTDTQYF
NA TRBJ2-1 TRBV4-3 CASSQEVGGGVGREQFF
NA TRBJ2-7 TRBV5-1 CASSFRGSDEQYF
NA TRBJ2-7 TRBV28 CASSLWTGSYEQYF
NA TRBJ2-6 TRBV19 CATDQIAGANVLTF
medium-sized TRBJ1-5 TRBV10-3 CAISSGGGHQPQHF
medium-sized TRBJ2-1 TRBV20-1 CSARDLGGVAYNEQFF
NA TRBJ2-7 TRBV21-1 CASSVSFEGTGYEQYF
NA TRBJ2-7 TRBV3-1 CASSQATAPGEQYF
medium-sized TRBJ2-3 TRBV5-5 CASSLWDGNTDTQYF
NA TRBJ2-7 TRBV6-2/TRBV6-3 CASSYADPTYEQYF
NA TRBJ2-7 TRBV11-1 CASSPRDMISYEQYF
medium-sized TRBJ2-5 TRBV29-1 CSVTGRTQETQYF
large TRBJ2-3 TRBV5-6 CASSTGQESTDTQYF
medium-sized TRBJ2-1 TRBV3-1 CASSPGLAGERYNEQFF
NA TRBJ1-1 TRBV2 CASSVGFLEAFF
medium-sized TRBJ2-7 TRBV29-1 CSVEAGTEAYEQYF